The source of this TCR beta chain is a study of blood T cell repertoires in COVID-19. Study-level background: In each case, the material was cDNA or gDNA derived from T cells, B-cell-depleted T cells, or PBMCs.

Original data processing: Reference gene primer amplification yielded estimated nucleated cell counts. Only in-frame clones appear in the TCRdb table, and some are missing; sequencing was by immunoSEQ multiplex PCR. D and trimming were read from the DNA, whereas the V and J calls and clone size are those reported in that table. Of 130,000 or so clones in the sample, approximately 80% were seen once. Germline CDR1 and CDR2: MNHEY and SVGEGT. The CDR3 runs to 16 residues. V lost 5 bases and J lost 3; bases outside the gene matches: 6. The sequenced sample was peripheral blood. V gene TRBV6-2 or TRBV6-3 combines with J gene TRBJ2-7; 14 nucleotides match TRBD2. The source of this sequence is a human donor in a cohort sampled during active COVID-19. As DNA, the CDR3 is TGTGCCAGCAGTAGAGGGACTAGCGGGAGTATCTACGAGCAGTACTTC. Amino acids: CASSRGTSGSIYEQYF.